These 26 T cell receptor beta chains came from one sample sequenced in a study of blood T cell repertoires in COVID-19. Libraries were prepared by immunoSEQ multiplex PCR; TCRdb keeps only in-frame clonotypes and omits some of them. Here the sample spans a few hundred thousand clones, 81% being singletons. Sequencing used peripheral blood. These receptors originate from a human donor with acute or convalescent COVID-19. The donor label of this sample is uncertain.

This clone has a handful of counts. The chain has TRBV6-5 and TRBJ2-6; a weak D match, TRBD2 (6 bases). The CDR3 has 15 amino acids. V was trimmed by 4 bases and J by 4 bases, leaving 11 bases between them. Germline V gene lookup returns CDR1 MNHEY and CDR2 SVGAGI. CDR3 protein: CASSLAGPGANVLTF. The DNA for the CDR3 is TGTGCCAGCAGTTTGGCGGGGCCCGGGGCCAACGTCCTGACTTTC.

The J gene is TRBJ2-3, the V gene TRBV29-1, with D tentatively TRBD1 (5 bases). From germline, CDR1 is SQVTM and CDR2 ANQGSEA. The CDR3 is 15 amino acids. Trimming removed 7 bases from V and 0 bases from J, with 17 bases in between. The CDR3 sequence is CSAGNRKGSTDTQYF. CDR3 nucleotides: TGCAGCGCTGGGAACAGGAAAGGTAGCACAGATACGCAGTATTTT.

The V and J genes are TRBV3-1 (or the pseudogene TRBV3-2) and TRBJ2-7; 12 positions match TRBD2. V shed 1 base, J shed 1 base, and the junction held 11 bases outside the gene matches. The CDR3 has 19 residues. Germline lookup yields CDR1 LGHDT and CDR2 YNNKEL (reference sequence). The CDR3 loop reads CASSQGRLGLAGRSYEQYF. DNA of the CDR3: TGTGCCAGCAGCCAAGGGAGGTTAGGACTAGCGGGGCGATCCTACGAGCAGTACTTC.

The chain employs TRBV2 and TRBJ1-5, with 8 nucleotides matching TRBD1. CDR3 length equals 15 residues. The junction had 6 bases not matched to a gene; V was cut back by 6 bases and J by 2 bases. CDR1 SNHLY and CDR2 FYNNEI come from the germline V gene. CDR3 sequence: CASRGQGAGNQPQHF. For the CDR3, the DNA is TGTGCCAGCAGGGGTCAGGGGGCTGGCAATCAGCCCCAGCATTTT.

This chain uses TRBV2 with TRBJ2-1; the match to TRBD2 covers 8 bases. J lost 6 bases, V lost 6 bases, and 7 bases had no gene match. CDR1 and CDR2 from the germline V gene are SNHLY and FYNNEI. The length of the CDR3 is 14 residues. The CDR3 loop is CASRWREAPNEQFF. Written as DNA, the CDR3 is TGTGCCAGCAGGTGGCGGGAGGCCCCCAATGAGCAGTTCTTC.

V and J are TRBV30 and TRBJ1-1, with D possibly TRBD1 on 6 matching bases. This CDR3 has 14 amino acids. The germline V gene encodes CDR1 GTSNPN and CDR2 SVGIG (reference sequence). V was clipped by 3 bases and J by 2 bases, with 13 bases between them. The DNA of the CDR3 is TGTGCCTGGAGGGCGAGGACAGCCAACACTGAAGCTTTCTTT. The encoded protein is CAWRARTANTEAFF.

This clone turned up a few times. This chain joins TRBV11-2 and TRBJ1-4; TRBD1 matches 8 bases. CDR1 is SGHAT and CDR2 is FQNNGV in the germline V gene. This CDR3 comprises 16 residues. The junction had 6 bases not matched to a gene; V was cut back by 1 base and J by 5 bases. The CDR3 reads CASSLGVAGGNEKLFF. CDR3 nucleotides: TGTGCCAGCAGCTTAGGGGTCGCAGGGGGCAATGAAAAACTGTTTTTT.

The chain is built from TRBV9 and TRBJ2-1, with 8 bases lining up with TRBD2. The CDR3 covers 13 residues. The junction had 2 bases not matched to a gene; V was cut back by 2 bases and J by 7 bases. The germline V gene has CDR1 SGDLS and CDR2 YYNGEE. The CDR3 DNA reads TGTGCCAGCAGCGTCGGACTAGCAAATGAGCAGTTCTTC. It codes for CASSVGLANEQFF.

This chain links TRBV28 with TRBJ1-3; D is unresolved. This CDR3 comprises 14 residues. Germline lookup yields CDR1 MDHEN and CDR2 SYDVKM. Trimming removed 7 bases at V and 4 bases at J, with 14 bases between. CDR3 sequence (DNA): TGTGCCAGCACCGGCGGGGTTAGGGGAAACACCATATATTTT. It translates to CASTGGVRGNTIYF.

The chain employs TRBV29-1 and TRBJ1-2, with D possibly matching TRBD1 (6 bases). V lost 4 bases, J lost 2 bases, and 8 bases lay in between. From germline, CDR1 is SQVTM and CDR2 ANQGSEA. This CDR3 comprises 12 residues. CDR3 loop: CSVVTGNYGYTF. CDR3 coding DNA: TGCAGCGTTGTAACAGGGAACTATGGCTACACCTTC.

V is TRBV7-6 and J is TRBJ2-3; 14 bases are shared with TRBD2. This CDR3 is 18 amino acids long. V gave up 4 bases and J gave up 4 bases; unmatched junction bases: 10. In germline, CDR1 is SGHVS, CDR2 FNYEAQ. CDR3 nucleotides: TGTGCCAGCAGCTCTAGACTAGCGGGAGGGTTCGGCGCAGATACGCAGTATTTT. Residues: CASSSRLAGGFGADTQYF.

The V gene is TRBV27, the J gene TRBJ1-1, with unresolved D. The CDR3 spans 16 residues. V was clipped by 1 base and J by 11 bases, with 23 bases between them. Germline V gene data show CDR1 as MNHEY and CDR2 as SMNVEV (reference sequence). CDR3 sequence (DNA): TGTGCCAGCAGTTTATTCATCCCAGAACAGCCCAGACGGGCTTTCTTT. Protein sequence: CASSLFIPEQPRRAFF.

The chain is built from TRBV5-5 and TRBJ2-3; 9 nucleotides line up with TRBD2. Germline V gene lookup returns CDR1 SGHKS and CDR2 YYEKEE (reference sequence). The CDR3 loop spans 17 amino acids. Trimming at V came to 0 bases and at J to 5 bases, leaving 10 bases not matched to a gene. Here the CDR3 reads CASSLVVTRGGQDTQYF. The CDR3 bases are TGTGCCAGCAGCTTGGTAGTGACGCGGGGGGGCCAAGATACGCAGTATTTT.

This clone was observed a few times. The CDR3 DNA follows: TGTGCCAGCAGTGCGAGCGGGTCGGGAGGGCCGGTAGATACGCAGTATTTT. Encoded protein: CASSASGSGGPVDTQYF. V gene TRBV6-1 combines with J gene TRBJ2-3; 8 positions match TRBD2. Germline V gene sequence: CDR1 MNHNS, CDR2 SASEGT. J lost 5 bases, V lost 4 bases, and 14 bases had no gene match. This CDR3 is built from 17 residues.

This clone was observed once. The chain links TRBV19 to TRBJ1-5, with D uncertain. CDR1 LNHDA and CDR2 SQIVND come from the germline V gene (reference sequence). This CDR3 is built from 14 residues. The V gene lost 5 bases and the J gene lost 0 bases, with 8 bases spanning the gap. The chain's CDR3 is CASSLALSNQPQHF. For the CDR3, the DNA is TGTGCCAGTAGTTTAGCCCTTAGCAATCAGCCCCAGCATTTT.

The chain's CDR3 is CASSPPRGLAETQYF. The CDR3 bases are TGTGCCAGCTCACCCCCCCGAGGACTGGCAGAGACCCAGTACTTC. V gene TRBV18 combines with J gene TRBJ2-5; TRBD2 is a possible D gene (5 bases). The CDR3 loop spans 15 amino acids. V shed 3 bases and J shed 4 bases, with 15 bases lying between them. CDR1 and CDR2 from the germline V gene are KGHSH and LQKENI.

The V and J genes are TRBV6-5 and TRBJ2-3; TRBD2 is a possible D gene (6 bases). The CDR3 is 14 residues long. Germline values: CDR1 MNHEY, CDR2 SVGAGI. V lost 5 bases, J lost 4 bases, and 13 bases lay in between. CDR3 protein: CASSRDWNSDTQYF. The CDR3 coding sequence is TGTGCCAGCAGTAGGGACTGGAACTCAGATACGCAGTATTTT.

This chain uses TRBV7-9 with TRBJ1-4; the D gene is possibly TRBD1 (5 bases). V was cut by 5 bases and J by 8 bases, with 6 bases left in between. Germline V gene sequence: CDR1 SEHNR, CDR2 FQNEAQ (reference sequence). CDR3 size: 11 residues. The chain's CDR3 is CASSRTEKLFF. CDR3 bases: TGTGCCAGCAGCCGGACAGAAAAACTGTTTTTT. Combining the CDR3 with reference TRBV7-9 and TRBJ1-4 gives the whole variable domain DTGVSQNPRHKITKRGQNVTFRCDPISEHNRLYWYRQTLGQGPEFLTYFQNEAQLEKSRLLSDRFSAERPKGSFSTLEIQRTEQGDSAMYLCASSRTEKLFFGSGTQLSVL.

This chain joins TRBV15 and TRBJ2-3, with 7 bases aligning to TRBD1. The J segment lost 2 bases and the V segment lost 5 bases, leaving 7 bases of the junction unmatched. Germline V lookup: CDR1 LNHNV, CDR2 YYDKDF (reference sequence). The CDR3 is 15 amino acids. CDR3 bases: TGTGCCACCAGCCCGGGACAGCCCTACACAGATACGCAGTATTTT. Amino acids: CATSPGQPYTDTQYF.

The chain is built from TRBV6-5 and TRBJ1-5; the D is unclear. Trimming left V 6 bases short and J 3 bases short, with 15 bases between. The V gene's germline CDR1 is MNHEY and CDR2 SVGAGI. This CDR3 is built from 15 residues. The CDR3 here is CASSPDIYPNQPQHF. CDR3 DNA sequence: TGTGCCAGCAGCCCCGACATATACCCCAATCAGCCCCAGCATTTT.

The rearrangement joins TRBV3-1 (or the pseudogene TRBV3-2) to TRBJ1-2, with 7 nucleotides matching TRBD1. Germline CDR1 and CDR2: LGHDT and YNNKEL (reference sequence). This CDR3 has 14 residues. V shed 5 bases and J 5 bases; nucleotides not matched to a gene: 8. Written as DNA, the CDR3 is TGTGCCAGCAGCTACCGGGACAGCGGTTATGGCTACACCTTC. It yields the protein CASSYRDSGYGYTF.

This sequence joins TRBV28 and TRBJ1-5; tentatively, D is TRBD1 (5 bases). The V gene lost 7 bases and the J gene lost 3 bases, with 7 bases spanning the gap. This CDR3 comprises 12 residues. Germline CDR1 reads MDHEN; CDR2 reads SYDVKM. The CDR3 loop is CASKGVNQPQHF. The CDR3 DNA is TGTGCCAGCAAAGGGGTCAATCAGCCCCAGCATTTT.

CDR3 DNA sequence: TGCAGCGTTGAAGTAGAACTTGGCTACACCTTC. This sequence encodes CSVEVELGYTF. The J gene is TRBJ1-2, the V gene TRBV29-1, with no clear D. This CDR3 region has 11 residues. Germline values: CDR1 SQVTM, CDR2 ANQGSEA. Trimming took 1 base from V and 7 from J, leaving 7 bases between them.

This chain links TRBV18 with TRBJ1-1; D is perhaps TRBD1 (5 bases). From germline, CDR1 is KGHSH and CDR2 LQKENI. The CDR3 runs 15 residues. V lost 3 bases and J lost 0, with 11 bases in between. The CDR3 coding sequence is TGTGCCAGCTCACCCATGGGGGGTCTGAACACTGAAGCTTTCTTT. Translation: CASSPMGGLNTEAFF.

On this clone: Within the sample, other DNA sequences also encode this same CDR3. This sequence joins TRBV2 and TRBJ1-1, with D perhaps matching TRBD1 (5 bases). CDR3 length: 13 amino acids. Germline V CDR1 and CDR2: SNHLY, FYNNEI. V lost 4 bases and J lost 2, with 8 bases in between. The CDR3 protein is CASSGTLNTEAFF. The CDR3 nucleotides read TGTGCCAGCAGTGGGACACTTAACACTGAAGCTTTCTTT.

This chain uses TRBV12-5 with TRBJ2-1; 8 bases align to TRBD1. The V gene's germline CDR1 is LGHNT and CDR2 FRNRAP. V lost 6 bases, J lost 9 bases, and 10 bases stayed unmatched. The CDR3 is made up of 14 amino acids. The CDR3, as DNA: TGTGCTAGTGGCTGGGACAGGCTAGGGAGTGAGCAGTTCTTC. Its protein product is CASGWDRLGSEQFF.